This T cell receptor (beta chain) was profiled in a study of blood T cell repertoires in COVID-19. Only in-frame clones appear in the TCRdb table, and some are missing; sequencing was by immunoSEQ multiplex PCR. The sample carries about 71,000 clones, about 81% recorded once. The CDR3 is 17 amino acids. V lost 5 bases to trimming and J lost 0 bases, with 17 bases between them. Germline CDR1 and CDR2: SEHNR and FQNEAQ (reference sequence). The chain employs TRBV7-9 and TRBJ1-3, with D possibly TRBD1 on 5 matching bases. Source material: peripheral blood. The source is a woman at least 80 years old with acute or convalescent COVID-19. CDR3 DNA: TGTGCCAGCAGCCCACCGGGGGGGTCCCGCTCTGGAAACACCATATATTTT. Encoded protein: CASSPPGGSRSGNTIYF.